The T cell receptor (beta chain) described here comes from a study of cytomegalovirus exposure and HLA in healthy donors. The PCR contained 60 Vbeta and 13 Jbeta primers. Assay: immunoSEQ multiplex PCR; the TCRdb copy retains only in-frame clones and omits some. The sample consists of about 160,000 clones, 80% to 90% of them appearing once. The source material was PBMCs. The source is a man aged 50-59 years in good health and CMV-seropositive.

The CDR3 here is CASSDLLTGGYTF. In nucleotides, the CDR3 is TGTGCCAGCAGTGACCTTTTGACGGGAGGCTACACCTTC. V gene TRBV6-1 combines with J gene TRBJ1-2; D gene ambiguous. CDR1 and CDR2 (germline): MNHNS, SASEGT. The length of the CDR3 is 13 residues. The ends were cut back, 3 bases at V and 8 bases at J, with 13 bases in the middle.